The entry below gives a single TCR beta chain sequence along with its context. The data derive from a study of shared clonotypes between healthy human individuals. The germline gives CDR1 MNHEY, CDR2 SVGAGI. Trimming took 2 bases from V and 0 from J, leaving 7 bases between them. The CDR3 loop spans 14 amino acids. Donors had no recently reported acute infections or vaccinations and were HIV-negative. The run depth of the assay was deep. The assay was immunoSEQ multiplex PCR, and TCRdb's table has in-frame clones only and misses some. The table has over a million clones, roughly 80% seen once. The J gene is TRBJ1-2, the V gene TRBV6-5; weak D call: TRBD1 (6 bases). The sequencing sample was made of memory CD4+ T cells sorted from blood. Subset here: CD45RA-negative fraction. The sequence was obtained from a man aged 18 to 30 in good health. The CDR3: CASSYGTPNYGYTF. The CDR3, as DNA: TGTGCCAGCAGTTACGGGACACCTAACTATGGCTACACCTTC.